This note documents a single T cell receptor (beta chain) sequence. Its antigen remains unidentified. Use of 60 Vbeta and 13 Jbeta primers characterized the PCR. Repertoires were generated with immunoSEQ multiplex PCR, while TCRdb's copy carries only in-frame clones and drops some. Among 200,000 to 250,000 clones listed, approximately 80% were seen once. This sample is drawn from a study of cytomegalovirus exposure and HLA in healthy donors. Overall study results and limits: Per published reports, the classifier diagnosed cytomegalovirus status with high specificity and sensitivity. Many donors carried some public TCRs, although rarity characterized most TCR sequences.

Germline CDR1 and CDR2: SGHDT and YYEEEE. The germline V and J ends were trimmed by 2 bases and 8 bases, with 11 bases remaining between them. The CDR3 length is 14 residues. The chain uses TRBV5-6 and TRBJ1-6, with D possibly TRBD1 on 5 matching bases. The source is a boy aged 2 to 10 in good health and CMV-seronegative. Sequenced sample: PBMCs. The CDR3 sequence is CASSFRQPHSPLHF. The CDR3 DNA sequence: TGTGCCAGCAGCTTCCGACAGCCTCATTCACCCCTCCACTTT.